The 4 T cell receptor beta chains below come from one sample, sequenced in a study of esophageal squamous cell carcinoma under preoperative chemotherapy. Time point: before preoperative PTX-NDP chemotherapy. TCRdb re-analysed the PCR reads in MiXCR, keeping a single row per CDR3 protein. The table records about 30,000 distinct CDR3 sequences, under 55% of them present only once. This specimen was taken from a patient given preoperative chemotherapy. These receptors were collected from a human donor with esophageal squamous cell carcinoma. The donor label of this sample is uncertain.

With respect to this clonotype: At one end, the junction sequence differs from germline, possibly due to a read error. The V call is TRBV7-2, the J call TRBJ2-3, with a possible D match to TRBD1 (6 bases). This CDR3 has 17 amino acids. Germline CDR1 reads SGHTA; CDR2 reads FQGNSA. In nucleotides, the CDR3 is TGTGCCAGCTGCAAGGGGCTCGCGGCTGGGGGCCCAGATACCCAGTACTTT. Its protein is CASCKGLAAGGPDTQYF.

This clonotype was picked up one time. A junction end diverges from the germline sequence, so it may reflect a read error. In DNA, the CDR3 is TGTGCCAGCAGCTCGGGGCCGGGTGGCACAAATACGCAGTACTTT. It encodes CASSSGPGGTNTQYF. The chain recombines TRBV11-3 with TRBJ2-4; D is perhaps TRBD1 or TRBD2 (5 bases each). Germline loops: CDR1 SGHNT, CDR2 YENEEA. This CDR3 has 15 residues.

To note about this clonotype: The conserved phenylalanine or tryptophan normally closing the CDR3 is absent here, so this likely arose from a read error. The limits of the CDR3 on the DNA are not certain, so only TCRdb's listed CDR3 is given. This sequence joins TRBV7-2 and TRBJ2-5. With termini counted, the CDR3 has 11 amino acids. Germline-derived CDR1 and CDR2 are SGHTA and FQGNSA. CDR3 sequence reads: CASSLGETQFL.

In its sample, this clonotype is medium-sized. The chain combines TRBV6-5 with TRBJ2-5; the match to TRBD1 covers 12 bases. Germline V CDR1 and CDR2: MNHEY, SVGAGI. The CDR3 runs 14 residues. Trimming took 8 bases from V and 5 from J; bases not matched to a gene: 6. CDR3 nucleotide sequence: TGTGCCAGCTCCCGGGACAGGGGGCTGGAGACCCAGTACTTC. The encoded protein is CASSRDRGLETQYF.